The present T cell receptor (beta chain) was sequenced within a study of identifying expanded T cells in peripheral blood. This clone has a count of ten or more. CDR3 length: 14 residues. Looked up from germline, CDR1 is SGHRS and CDR2 is YFSETQ. Trimming removed 0 bases at V and 2 bases at J, with 6 bases between. Libraries were prepared by immunoSEQ multiplex PCR; TCRdb keeps only in-frame clonotypes and omits some of them. Of approximately 110,000 clones listed, 88% are singletons. The sample was blood. The rearrangement links TRBV5-1 to TRBJ1-5; D is undetermined. The receptor's source is a person aged 18-70 years in good health. The CDR3 nucleotides are TGCGCCAGCAGCTTGGTTGGGGGCAATCAGCCCCAGCATTTT. As protein: CASSLVGGNQPQHF.